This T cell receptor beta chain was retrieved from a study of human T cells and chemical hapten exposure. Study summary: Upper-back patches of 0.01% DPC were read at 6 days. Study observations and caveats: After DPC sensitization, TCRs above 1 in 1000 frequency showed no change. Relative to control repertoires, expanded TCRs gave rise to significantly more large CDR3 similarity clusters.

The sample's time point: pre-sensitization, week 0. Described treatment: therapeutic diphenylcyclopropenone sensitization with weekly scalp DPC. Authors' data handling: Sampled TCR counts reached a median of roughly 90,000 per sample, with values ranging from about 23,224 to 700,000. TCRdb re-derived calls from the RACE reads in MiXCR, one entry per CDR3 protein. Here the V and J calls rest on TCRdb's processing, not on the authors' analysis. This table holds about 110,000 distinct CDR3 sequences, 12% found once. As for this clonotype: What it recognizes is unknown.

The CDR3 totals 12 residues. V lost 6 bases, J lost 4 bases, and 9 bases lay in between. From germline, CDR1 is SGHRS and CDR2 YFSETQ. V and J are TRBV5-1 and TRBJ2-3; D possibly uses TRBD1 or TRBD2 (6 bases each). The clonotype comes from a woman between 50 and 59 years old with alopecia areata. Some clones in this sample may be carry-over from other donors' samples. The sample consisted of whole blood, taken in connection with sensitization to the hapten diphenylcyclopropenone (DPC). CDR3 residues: CASKEGADTQYF. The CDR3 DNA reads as TGCGCCAGCAAGGAGGGGGCAGATACGCAGTATTTT.